The sequence of this T cell receptor beta chain was determined in a study of long-term antiretroviral therapy in people with HIV. The immunoSEQ assay was v3.0, run at survey level. Sequencing of each sample targeted about 35,000-50,000 T-cell genomes. Sequencing used immunoSEQ multiplex PCR; TCRdb keeps in-frame clones, though not all of them. The sample includes 23,000 or so clones, roughly 80% of them seen just once. Until DNA extraction, the samples held between about 0.85-10 million cryopreserved PBMC. The CDR3 is 13 residues long. CDR1 and CDR2 from the germline V gene are SGHKS and YYEKEE (reference sequence). V dropped 4 bases and J dropped 5 bases, with 13 bases sitting between them.

Source: unsorted PBMCs, taken 2.1 years after starting antiretroviral therapy. The chain employs TRBV5-5 and TRBJ2-7, with no clear D. This TCR was sampled from a man younger than 40 with HIV. CDR3 coding DNA: TGTGCCAGCAGCCCCTTCGGGTTCCACGAGCAGTACTTC. Protein product: CASSPFGFHEQYF. The full variable domain, with the rest looked up from reference TRBV5-5 and TRBJ2-7, is DAGVTQSPTHLIKTRGQQVTLRCSPISGHKSVSWYQQVLGQGPQFIFQYYEKEERGRGNFPDRFSARQFPNYSSELNVNALLLGDSALYLCASSPFGFHEQYFGPGTRLTVT.